Shown below are 8 T cell receptor beta chains from a single sample sequenced in a study of cytomegalovirus exposure and HLA in healthy donors. The PCR ran on 60 Vbeta and 13 Jbeta primers. Assay: immunoSEQ multiplex PCR; the TCRdb copy retains only in-frame clones and omits some. Seen here are about 160,000 clones, over 65% observed once, and the top ten hold 4.5% to 5%. Sequenced sample: PBMCs. Source of these receptors: a man younger than 30 in good health and CMV-seropositive.

The rearrangement links TRBV4-1 to TRBJ1-4, with D possibly matching TRBD1 (6 bases). The CDR3 is 13 residues long. The germline V gene has CDR1 MGHRA and CDR2 YSYEKL. V gave up 1 base and J gave up 8 bases, with 8 bases separating them. Written as DNA, the CDR3 is TGCGCCAGCAGCCAAGGACAGGCGGAAAAACTGTTTTTT. Its translation: CASSQGQAEKLFF.

The V gene is TRBV28, the J gene TRBJ2-2; no clear D. The CDR3 has 14 amino acids. Germline V gene lookup returns CDR1 MDHEN and CDR2 SYDVKM. Trimming pared 4 bases from V and 1 base from J, leaving 7 bases between. CDR3 bases: TGTGCCAGCAGTTCGGCAGGGAACACCGGGGAGCTGTTTTTT. This gives the protein CASSSAGNTGELFF.

V usage is TRBV25-1 and J usage is TRBJ1-3, with a possible D match to TRBD1 (5 bases). V was clipped by 9 bases and J by 6 bases, with 18 bases between them. Germline V gives CDR1 MGHDK, CDR2 SYGVNS. CDR3 size: 14 residues. CDR3 sequence: CASGGTTRENTIYF. CDR3 DNA: TGTGCCAGTGGGGGGACCACTCGTGAAAACACCATATATTTT.

This chain joins TRBV5-1 and TRBJ1-1, with a tentative D call TRBD1 (5 bases). Between the trimmed V and J ends, which lost 3 bases and 2 bases, there was a span of 8 bases. The CDR3 is 13 residues long. The V gene's germline CDR1 is SGHRS and CDR2 YFSETQ. The CDR3 loop reads CASSSTGNTEAFF. The CDR3 DNA reads TGCGCCAGCAGCTCCACAGGTAACACTGAAGCTTTCTTT.

The rearrangement joins TRBV4-1 to TRBJ2-3; D remains unclear. The CDR3 loop spans 15 amino acids. The germline V gene has CDR1 MGHRA and CDR2 YSYEKL. V lost 0 bases to trimming and J lost 2 bases, with 9 bases between them. As DNA, the CDR3 is TGCGCCAGCAGCCAAGAGAGTAGCCCCACAGATACGCAGTATTTT. Amino acid sequence: CASSQESSPTDTQYF.

As for this clone: At one of its ends the junction is not consistent with the germline gene, which may arise from a read error. The rearrangement joins TRBV7-7 to TRBJ1-1; D is ambiguous. CDR3 length: 13 amino acids. The V gene's germline CDR1 is SSHAT and CDR2 FNYEAQ (reference sequence). The CDR3, as DNA: TGTGCTAGCAGCTTTACGGAGGACACTGAAGCTTTCTTT. This translates into CASSFTEDTEAFF.

The chain recombines TRBV11-2 with TRBJ2-2; D gene ambiguous. Germline-derived CDR1 and CDR2 are SGHAT and FQNNGV. V gave up 1 base and J gave up 8 bases, with 11 bases separating them. The CDR3 loop spans 14 amino acids. CDR3 sequence reads: CASSLAPTRGELFF. CDR3 DNA sequence: TGTGCCAGCAGCTTAGCCCCGACTCGAGGGGAGCTGTTTTTT.

This clone was seen only a few times. The chain is built from TRBV30 and TRBJ2-1; D gene unclear. This CDR3 region has 13 residues. The V and J ends lost 2 bases and 5 bases respectively, with 10 bases between them. Germline CDR1 is GTSNPN and CDR2 is SVGIG (reference sequence). The CDR3 region is CAWSFQNDNEQFF. The CDR3 region has the DNA TGTGCCTGGAGTTTCCAGAATGACAATGAGCAGTTCTTC.